A single sample is the source of the 23 T cell receptor beta chains below, sequenced in a study of cytomegalovirus exposure and HLA in healthy donors. Primers included in the PCR were 60 Vbeta and 13 Jbeta primers. Using immunoSEQ multiplex PCR, the repertoire was profiled, and TCRdb retains in-frame clones only, with some absent. Here the sample table reports approximately 100,000 clones. Material: PBMCs. All receptors come from a man aged 50 or older in good health and CMV-seronegative.

This sequence joins TRBV5-5 and TRBJ1-5, with a possible D match to TRBD1 (6 bases). Germline loops: CDR1 SGHKS, CDR2 YYEKEE (reference sequence). V was clipped by 4 bases and J by 9 bases, with 17 bases between them. This CDR3 spans 14 amino acids. Here the CDR3 reads CASSHEGVLGPQHF. CDR3 in DNA: TGTGCCAGCAGCCACGAGGGGGTCCTTGGGCCCCAGCATTTT.

The chain uses TRBV7-9 and TRBJ2-7; 11 bases are a match to TRBD2. CDR3 length equals 15 residues. Per the germline V gene, CDR1 is SEHNR and CDR2 is FQNEAQ (reference sequence). J lost 5 bases, V lost 2 bases, and 5 bases had no gene match. The CDR3 reads CASSLSTSGSNEQYF. CDR3 sequence (DNA): TGTGCCAGCAGCTTATCCACTAGCGGGAGTAACGAGCAGTACTTC.

The V gene is TRBV5-1, the J gene TRBJ1-2; D is perhaps TRBD1 (5 bases). The CDR3 spans 16 residues. V lost 4 bases to trimming and J lost 4 bases, with 20 bases between them. The germline gives CDR1 SGHRS, CDR2 YFSETQ. The CDR3 protein is CASSVGPTLISYGYTF. In DNA, the CDR3 is TGCGCCAGCAGCGTGGGGCCGACTTTAATAAGCTATGGCTACACCTTC. Full variable domain (remainder filled in from reference TRBV5-1 and TRBJ1-2): KAGVTQTPRYLIKTRGQQVTLSCSPISGHRSVSWYQQTPGQGLQFLFEYFSETQRNKGNFPGRFSGRQFSNSRSEMNVSTLELGDSALYLCASSVGPTLISYGYTFGSGTRLTVV.

This rearrangement joins TRBV7-9 to TRBJ2-5; 9 nucleotides align to TRBD1. The CDR3 is 14 residues long. Germline assignment: CDR1 SEHNR and CDR2 FQNEAQ (reference sequence). Trimming cost V 7 bases and J 3 bases; bases outside gene matches: 6. CDR3 in amino acids: CASNMGQGEETQYF. In nucleotides, the CDR3 is TGTGCCAGCAACATGGGACAGGGAGAAGAGACCCAGTACTTC. Full variable domain (outside the CDR3, taken from reference TRBV7-9 and TRBJ2-5): DTGVSQNPRHKITKRGQNVTFRCDPISEHNRLYWYRQTLGQGPEFLTYFQNEAQLEKSRLLSDRFSAERPKGSFSTLEIQRTEQGDSAMYLCASNMGQGEETQYFGPGTRLLVL.

The chain's CDR3 is CATSRDPAGAGGVSGEKLFF. As DNA, the CDR3 is TGTGCCACCAGCAGAGATCCGGCCGGGGCAGGGGGCGTTTCGGGGGAAAAACTGTTTTTT. The J gene is TRBJ1-4, the V gene TRBV15; 8 positions match TRBD1. The CDR3 has 20 residues. Trimming at V came to 0 bases and at J to 8 bases, leaving 20 bases not matched to a gene. Looked up from germline, CDR1 is LNHNV and CDR2 is YYDKDF (reference sequence).

This chain links TRBV7-8 with TRBJ2-7, with 8 nucleotides matching TRBD2. CDR1 and CDR2 from the germline V gene are SGHVS and FQNEAQ. The V and J ends lost 5 bases and 1 base, in that order; junction bases with no gene match: 7. CDR3 size: 15 residues. The CDR3 loop reads CASSPRGGLSYEQYF. As DNA, the CDR3 is TGTGCCAGCAGCCCACGGGGGGGGCTTTCCTACGAGCAGTACTTC.

V usage is TRBV5-1 and J usage is TRBJ2-7, with TRBD2 identical over 14 bases. This CDR3 comprises 19 residues. Germline CDR1 is SGHRS and CDR2 is YFSETQ. Unmatched junction bases numbered 14, after V lost 3 bases and J lost 3 bases. The CDR3 DNA sequence: TGCGCCAGCAGCTCCGAGGGGGGACTAGCGGGGGAACACTACTACGAGCAGTACTTC. This codes for CASSSEGGLAGEHYYEQYF. Combining the CDR3 with reference TRBV5-1 and TRBJ2-7 gives the whole variable domain KAGVTQTPRYLIKTRGQQVTLSCSPISGHRSVSWYQQTPGQGLQFLFEYFSETQRNKGNFPGRFSGRQFSNSRSEMNVSTLELGDSALYLCASSSEGGLAGEHYYEQYFGPGTRLTVT.

The V gene is TRBV9, the J gene TRBJ1-1; 8 nucleotides align to TRBD1. Germline V lookup: CDR1 SGDLS, CDR2 YYNGEE. J gave up 5 bases and V 2 bases, and 14 bases lay outside the gene matches. The CDR3 totals 17 residues. In nucleotides, the CDR3 is TGTGCCAGCAGCGTCTCACCGTCCCGGGACAGGAGAACTGAAGCTTTCTTT. Its protein is CASSVSPSRDRRTEAFF.

The chain employs TRBV5-1 and TRBJ2-5, with 11 bases aligning to TRBD1. Looked up from germline, CDR1 is SGHRS and CDR2 is YFSETQ. J was trimmed by 3 bases and V by 0 bases; bases with no gene match: 1. The CDR3 contains 15 residues. The CDR3 DNA is TGCGCCAGCAGCTTGGGGACAGGGGGCGAAGAGACCCAGTACTTC. This encodes CASSLGTGGEETQYF.

This rearrangement joins TRBV5-4 to TRBJ2-5; unclear D gene. This CDR3 spans 11 amino acids. Deletions cut 4 bases from V and 7 bases from J, with 8 bases between. The V gene's germline CDR1 is SGHNT and CDR2 YYREEE (reference sequence). The chain's CDR3 is CASSLSGTQYF. CDR3 bases: TGTGCCAGCAGCCTCAGTGGGACCCAGTACTTC.

The chain recombines TRBV19 with TRBJ1-5; D might be TRBD1 (6 bases). The CDR3 consists of 15 residues. The V gene lost 6 bases and the J gene lost 2 bases, with 14 bases spanning the gap. CDR1 and CDR2 from the germline V gene are LNHDA and SQIVND (reference sequence). Here the CDR3 DNA reads TGTGCCAGTAGCACAACCGACAGGCGCAATCAGCCCCAGCATTTT. Amino acids: CASSTTDRRNQPQHF.

The rearrangement joins TRBV19 to TRBJ2-5; 8 nucleotides align to TRBD1. The length of the CDR3 is 13 residues. After removal of 9 bases from V and 5 bases from J, the junction contained 8 bases not matched to a gene. Germline V CDR1 and CDR2: LNHDA, SQIVND (reference sequence). CDR3 in amino acids: CASSQDREETQYF. As DNA, the CDR3 is TGTGCCAGCTCCCAGGACAGGGAGGAGACCCAGTACTTC.

This chain joins TRBV14 and TRBJ2-7, with D possibly matching TRBD1 (6 bases). In germline, CDR1 is SGHDN, CDR2 FVKESK. The CDR3 is 14 residues long. Trimming removed 1 base from V and 6 bases from J, with 13 bases in between. CDR3 residues: CASSQGQGLSEQYF. Here the CDR3 DNA reads TGTGCCAGCAGCCAAGGTCAGGGGCTGAGCGAGCAGTACTTC. The full variable domain, in which reference TRBV14 and TRBJ2-7 provide the parts outside the CDR3, is EAGVTQFPSHSVIEKGQTVTLRCDPISGHDNLYWYRRVMGKEIKFLLHFVKESKQDESGMPNNRFLAERTGGTYSTLKVQPAELEDSGVYFCASSQGQGLSEQYFGPGTRLTVT.

This CDR3 is CASSLDNSSGYTF. DNA for the CDR3: TGTGCCAGCAGCTTAGATAACAGTAGTGGCTACACCTTC. The V call is TRBV7-2, the J call TRBJ1-2, with D unclear. The CDR3 consists of 13 residues. V dropped 1 base and J dropped 7 bases, with 10 bases sitting between them. Germline loops: CDR1 SGHTA, CDR2 FQGNSA.

The chain combines TRBV7-9 with TRBJ2-3; 8 bases agree with TRBD1. V was clipped by 3 bases and J by 3 bases; unmatched bases: 5. The CDR3 contains 15 residues. Looked up from germline, CDR1 is SEHNR and CDR2 is FQNEAQ (reference sequence). The CDR3 spells CASSLVGQGTDTQYF. The CDR3 nucleotides read TGTGCCAGCAGCTTGGTAGGACAGGGAACAGATACGCAGTATTTT. Based on the CDR3 plus reference TRBV7-9 and TRBJ2-3, the full variable domain is DTGVSQNPRHKITKRGQNVTFRCDPISEHNRLYWYRQTLGQGPEFLTYFQNEAQLEKSRLLSDRFSAERPKGSFSTLEIQRTEQGDSAMYLCASSLVGQGTDTQYFGPGTRLTVL.

The chain carries TRBV10-3 and TRBJ1-6; 8 bases fit TRBD1. Germline V gives CDR1 ENHRY, CDR2 SYGVKD. The CDR3 sequence is 17 residues long. Trimming removed 2 bases from V and 0 bases from J; junction bases left unmatched: 3. The CDR3 is CAISEGQGVSYNSPLHF. The CDR3 nucleotides are TGTGCCATCAGTGAGGGACAGGGAGTCTCCTATAATTCACCCCTCCACTTT.

V and J are TRBV5-1 and TRBJ2-3; 8 bases are a match to TRBD1. Germline values: CDR1 SGHRS, CDR2 YFSETQ. The CDR3 runs to 15 residues. The J segment lost 1 base and the V segment lost 6 bases, leaving 7 bases of the junction unmatched. For the CDR3, the DNA is TGCGCCAGCAAGCAGGGGGCGACGGGCACAGATACGCAGTATTTT. This sequence encodes CASKQGATGTDTQYF.

The rearrangement links TRBV5-1 to TRBJ1-4; 10 nucleotides align to TRBD1. The CDR3 runs 15 residues. With V trimmed by 4 bases and J by 4 bases, 4 bases remained unmatched. Germline CDR1 reads SGHRS; CDR2 reads YFSETQ. The chain's CDR3 is CASSLTGGINEKLFF. The CDR3 DNA is TGCGCCAGCAGCCTGACAGGGGGCATTAATGAAAAACTGTTTTTT.

The chain couples TRBV12-5 to TRBJ2-1; perhaps TRBD2 as D (5 bases). Germline CDR1 reads LGHNT; CDR2 reads FRNRAP. Trimming took off 3 bases at V and 0 bases at J, with 9 bases between the two ends. The CDR3 has 15 residues. CDR3 sequence (DNA): TGTGCTAGTGGTTTAGAGGGTTTCTCCTACAATGAGCAGTTCTTC. It yields the protein CASGLEGFSYNEQFF.

The J gene is TRBJ1-1, the V gene TRBV27; 9 bases map to TRBD1. The CDR3 loop spans 16 amino acids. The V and J ends lost 6 bases and 2 bases, in that order; junction bases with no gene match: 10. Germline V gives CDR1 MNHEY, CDR2 SMNVEV (reference sequence). CDR3 residues: CASRAWTGAGNTEAFF. CDR3 coding DNA: TGTGCCAGCAGAGCTTGGACAGGGGCGGGAAACACTGAAGCTTTCTTT.

The gene calls are TRBV11-3 and TRBJ2-7, with D perhaps matching TRBD2 (6 bases). CDR3 length equals 16 residues. Germline V gene lookup returns CDR1 SGHNT and CDR2 YENEEA. The V and J ends lost 5 bases and 0 bases respectively, with 17 bases between them. In DNA, the CDR3 is TGTGCCAGCAGCCAGCAGGGCGGGATGGGCTCCTACGAGCAGTACTTC. This encodes CASSQQGGMGSYEQYF. The entire variable domain, with the rest obtained from reference TRBV11-3 and TRBJ2-7, is as follows: EAGVVQSPRYKIIEKKQPVAFWCNPISGHNTLYWYLQNLGQGPELLIRYENEEAVDDSQLPKDRFSAERLKGVDSTLKIQPAELGDSAVYLCASSQQGGMGSYEQYFGPGTRLTVT.

This sequence joins TRBV18 and TRBJ1-1; a weak D match, TRBD1 (5 bases). Trimming left V 2 bases short and J 5 bases short, with 15 bases between. This CDR3 comprises 15 residues. Germline CDR1 and CDR2: KGHSH and LQKENI. The CDR3 spells CASSPIRDAGTEAFF. DNA for the CDR3: TGTGCCAGCTCACCAATCCGGGACGCGGGAACTGAAGCTTTCTTT.

The chain links TRBV29-1 to TRBJ1-2, with D possibly TRBD1 on 5 matching bases. Germline CDR1 is SQVTM and CDR2 is ANQGSEA. The CDR3 totals 14 residues. With 3 bases removed from V and 5 bases from J, the gap between germline ends came to 16 bases. The CDR3 DNA reads as TGCAGCGTTGATTGGTGGGGGGATGGATATGGCTACACCTTC. It yields the protein CSVDWWGDGYGYTF.